Listed below are T cell receptor beta chains from one sample, sequenced in a study of blood T cells in healthy people across ages. TCRdb independently ran MiXCR on the 5' RACE reads; one entry per CDR3 protein. The profile shows about a million distinct CDR3 sequences, 30% to 40% of them singletons. The sequencing sample was made of blood. The source of these receptors is a man between 18 and 29 years old in good health. CDR3s include the opening cysteine and the closing phenylalanine or tryptophan. Each record gives: CDR3 length, clone size, D gene, V gene, J gene, CDR3 protein, CDR3 DNA. The D gene is left open where the match is weak. Size tells how often a clone was seen (once, few, many) or the class of an expanded clone, and some rows leave it out.

cdr3_length: 15
clone_size: NA
d_call: NA
v_call: TRBV9
j_call: TRBJ2-1
cdr3_aa: CASSVGGGPHNEQFF
cdr3_nt: TGTGCCAGCAGCGTCGGTGGGGGGCCCCACAATGAGCAGTTCTTC

cdr3_length: 12
clone_size: NA
d_call: NA
v_call: TRBV3-1
j_call: TRBJ2-3
cdr3_aa: CASSQAHGTQYF
cdr3_nt: TGTGCCAGCAGCCAAGCACATGGTACGCAGTATTTT

cdr3_length: 16
clone_size: NA
d_call: TRBD2
v_call: TRBV27
j_call: TRBJ2-1
cdr3_aa: CASSLGLAVSYNEQFF
cdr3_nt: TGTGCCAGCAGTTTGGGACTAGCGGTCTCCTACAATGAGCAGTTCTTC

cdr3_length: 15
clone_size: NA
d_call: TRBD2
v_call: TRBV20-1
j_call: TRBJ2-1
cdr3_aa: CSARDQKRGDNEQFF
cdr3_nt: TGCAGTGCTAGAGATCAGAAGCGGGGGGACAATGAGCAGTTCTTC

cdr3_length: 13
clone_size: NA
d_call: NA
v_call: TRBV5-1
j_call: TRBJ2-1
cdr3_aa: CASSPGTPNQQFF
cdr3_nt: TGCGCCAGCAGCCCCGGGACTCCAAATCAGCAGTTCTTC

cdr3_length: 16
clone_size: few
d_call: NA
v_call: TRBV5-8
j_call: TRBJ2-3
cdr3_aa: CASSSDSPIWVGTQYF
cdr3_nt: TGTGCCAGCAGCTCCGACTCCCCCATTTGGGTGGGTACGCAGTATTTT

cdr3_length: 15
clone_size: few
d_call: NA
v_call: TRBV29-1
j_call: TRBJ2-1
cdr3_aa: CSVAGEVGRGNEQFF
cdr3_nt: TGCAGCGTTGCGGGGGAAGTTGGCCGGGGAAATGAGCAGTTCTTC

cdr3_length: 14
clone_size: few
d_call: TRBD1
v_call: TRBV2
j_call: TRBJ1-2
cdr3_aa: CASSGQGSHYGYTF
cdr3_nt: TGTGCCAGCAGTGGACAGGGAAGCCACTATGGCTACACCTTC

cdr3_length: 13
clone_size: NA
d_call: NA
v_call: TRBV20-1
j_call: TRBJ1-4
cdr3_aa: CSATRTTNERLFF
cdr3_nt: TGCAGTGCTACGAGGACAACTAATGAAAGACTGTTTTTT

cdr3_length: 13
clone_size: NA
d_call: NA
v_call: TRBV5-1
j_call: TRBJ2-3
cdr3_aa: CASSPDDTDTQYF
cdr3_nt: TGCGCCAGCAGCCCAGACGACACAGATACGCAGTATTTT

cdr3_length: 14
clone_size: few
d_call: TRBD1
v_call: TRBV5-1
j_call: TRBJ2-4
cdr3_aa: CASSSGQELSIQYF
cdr3_nt: TGCGCCAGCAGCTCGGGACAGGAGCTAAGCATTCAGTACTTC

cdr3_length: 12
clone_size: few
d_call: NA
v_call: TRBV20-1
j_call: TRBJ1-1
cdr3_aa: CSARRGSAEAFF
cdr3_nt: TGCAGTGCTAGGCGAGGGAGCGCTGAAGCTTTCTTT

cdr3_length: 16
clone_size: NA
d_call: NA
v_call: TRBV4-3
j_call: TRBJ2-1
cdr3_aa: CASSQATDASYNEQFF
cdr3_nt: TGCGCCAGCAGCCAAGCGACGGACGCCTCCTACAATGAGCAGTTCTTC

cdr3_length: 14
clone_size: many
d_call: NA
v_call: TRBV12-3/TRBV12-4
j_call: TRBJ1-4
cdr3_aa: CASSQQGTNEKLFF
cdr3_nt: TGTGCCAGCAGTCAACAGGGAACTAATGAAAAACTGTTTTTT

cdr3_length: 14
clone_size: NA
d_call: TRBD1
v_call: TRBV10-3
j_call: TRBJ2-1
cdr3_aa: CAIRQDRGQETQFF
cdr3_nt: TGTGCCATCAGGCAGGACAGGGGACAAGAGACCCAGTTCTTC

cdr3_length: 12
clone_size: NA
d_call: NA
v_call: TRBV2
j_call: TRBJ1-2
cdr3_aa: CASSDSSYGYTF
cdr3_nt: TGTGCCAGCAGTGATAGTAGTTATGGCTACACCTTC

cdr3_length: 16
clone_size: NA
d_call: NA
v_call: TRBV12-5
j_call: TRBJ2-3
cdr3_aa: CASGLLDMPITDTQYF
cdr3_nt: TGTGCTAGTGGTCTCCTAGACATGCCTATCACAGATACGCAGTATTTT

cdr3_length: 14
clone_size: NA
d_call: NA
v_call: TRBV11-3
j_call: TRBJ2-1
cdr3_aa: CASSLAGLNNEQFF
cdr3_nt: TGTGCCAGCAGCTTAGCGGGGTTGAACAATGAGCAGTTCTTC

cdr3_length: 13
clone_size: NA
d_call: NA
v_call: TRBV5-5
j_call: TRBJ1-5
cdr3_aa: CACSRDSNQPQHF
cdr3_nt: TGTGCCTGCAGCCGGGATAGCAATCAGCCCCAGCATTTT

cdr3_length: 14
clone_size: NA
d_call: NA
v_call: TRBV6-1
j_call: TRBJ1-4
cdr3_aa: CASSEVTADEKLFF
cdr3_nt: TGTGCCAGCAGTGAAGTCACAGCTGACGAAAAACTGTTTTTT

cdr3_length: 11
clone_size: once
d_call: NA
v_call: TRBV7-2
j_call: TRBJ2-3
cdr3_aa: CANSLSNTQYF
cdr3_nt: TGTGCCAACAGCTTATCAAACACGCAGTATTTT

cdr3_length: 14
clone_size: few
d_call: NA
v_call: TRBV3-1
j_call: TRBJ1-2
cdr3_aa: CASSLSRSNYGYTF
cdr3_nt: TGTGCCAGCAGCCTGTCGAGGAGTAACTATGGCTACACCTTC

cdr3_length: 15
clone_size: few
d_call: NA
v_call: TRBV28
j_call: TRBJ2-5
cdr3_aa: CASSPGRRTMETQYF
cdr3_nt: TGTGCCAGCAGCCCCGGACGGCGGACGATGGAGACCCAGTACTTC

cdr3_length: 14
clone_size: NA
d_call: NA
v_call: TRBV12-3/TRBV12-4
j_call: TRBJ1-3
cdr3_aa: CASSWTASGNTIYF
cdr3_nt: TGTGCCAGCAGTTGGACAGCCTCTGGAAACACCATATATTTT